The 25 T cell receptor beta chains listed next were all sequenced from one sample in a study of tumor-infiltrating lymphocytes in oesophageal squamous cell carcinoma. TCRdb used MiXCR to reprocess the PCR reads, holding one entry per CDR3 protein. The profile shows approximately 21,000 distinct CDR3 sequences, more than 30% of them singletons. Sequenced sample: esophageal tumor tissue. Receptors were obtained from a male donor with esophageal squamous cell carcinoma.

Of note for this clonotype: One base away lies a much larger clone, so this may be a sequencing read error. This sequence joins TRBV5-8 and TRBJ2-7; 9 nucleotides align to TRBD2. This CDR3 contains 17 residues. The V and J ends lost 1 base and 7 bases, in that order; junction bases with no gene match: 15. Per the germline V gene, CDR1 is SGHTS and CDR2 is YDEGEE. CDR3 DNA: TGTGCCAGCAGCTTGTACCCGCTAGCGGGACACTACAATGAGCAGTACTTC. Protein: CASSLYPLAGHYNEQYF.

This clonotype was recorded at least ten times. The chain recombines TRBV7-6 with TRBJ1-3; D gene uncertain. V was cut by 1 base and J by 2 bases, with 9 bases left in between. The V gene's germline CDR1 is SGHVS and CDR2 FNYEAQ. CDR3 length equals 15 residues. CDR3 bases: TGTGCCAGCAGCTTAGAGTCGTCAGCTGGAAACACCATATATTTT. Translated: CASSLESSAGNTIYF.

On this clonotype itself: This is likely a read error, given that the CDR3 carries no conserved phenylalanine or tryptophan at its end. The DNA is omitted, as the CDR3 cannot be located on it reliably, and the CDR3 follows TCRdb's listing. The chain has TRBV7-3 and TRBJ2-1; the table's D call, TRBD1, was not checked against the DNA. The CDR3 is made up of 14 amino acids, end residues included. Germline-derived CDR1 and CDR2 are SGHTA and FQGTGA. CDR3 protein: CASSPDRERYTFGS.

This clonotype showed up many times. The chain uses TRBV11-1 and TRBJ2-7; D might be TRBD1 or TRBD2, each matching 5 bases. V gave up 5 bases and J gave up 3 bases, with 17 bases separating them. This CDR3 region has 15 residues. CDR1 is SGHAT and CDR2 is FQDESV in the germline V gene (reference sequence). The CDR3 nucleotides are TGTGCCAGCAGCCCCCGGGACGCAAGTTTCTACGAGCAGTACTTC. It translates to CASSPRDASFYEQYF.

In its sample, this clonotype was seen a few times. With a much larger clone just one base away, this may be a read error. The V call is TRBV7-8, the J call TRBJ2-1; 8 bases map to TRBD2. The junction had 8 bases not matched to a gene; V was cut back by 3 bases and J by 10 bases. CDR1 SGHVS and CDR2 FQNEAQ come from the germline V gene. The CDR3 totals 14 residues. The CDR3 DNA reads TGTGCCAGCAGCTTCGTAGCGGGAACAGACGAGCAGTTCTTC. As protein: CASSFVAGTDEQFF.

This chain uses TRBV5-5 with TRBJ2-5; D might be TRBD1 (5 bases). CDR1 and CDR2 (germline): SGHKS, YYEKEE (reference sequence). The V end was cut by 0 bases, the J end by 12 bases, with 9 bases between. This CDR3 is built from 11 residues. The CDR3 sequence: CASSLVRDEYF. The CDR3 DNA follows: TGTGCCAGCAGCTTGGTCAGGGATGAGTACTTC.

The rearrangement joins TRBV4-2 to TRBJ2-7; D unclear. Trimming removed 0 bases from V and 1 base from J, with 4 bases in between. Per the germline V gene, CDR1 is LGHNA and CDR2 is YNFKEQ. This CDR3 has 13 amino acids. The CDR3 loop reads CASSQDGSYEQYF. DNA of the CDR3: TGTGCCAGCAGCCAAGACGGGTCCTACGAGCAGTACTTC.

In this sample, this clonotype turned up a few times. The V and J genes are TRBV7-6 and TRBJ2-5, with 7 bases identical to TRBD1. The germline V gene has CDR1 SGHVS and CDR2 FNYEAQ. Trimming took 5 bases from V and 2 from J; bases not matched to a gene: 11. The CDR3 extends over 16 amino acids. Here the CDR3 DNA reads TGTGCCAGCAGCGCCCGGACAGGACACGAGCAAGAGACCCAGTACTTC. It yields the protein CASSARTGHEQETQYF.

Of note for this clonotype: The CDR3 ends on some other residue instead of the conserved phenylalanine or tryptophan, so this is likely a read error. The limits of the CDR3 on the DNA are not certain, so only TCRdb's listed CDR3 is given. The chain uses TRBV19 and TRBJ2-7; TRBD1 is taken as the D call from the table, unchecked against the DNA. Ends included, the CDR3 has 19 residues. Germline V lookup: CDR1 LNHDA, CDR2 SQIVND (reference sequence). The CDR3 loop is CASSIDPGGSSYNEQFFGS.

This clonotype was seen at least ten times. This chain connects TRBV5-1 to TRBJ1-4, with no clear D. CDR3 length: 11 residues. Germline V gene sequence: CDR1 SGHRS, CDR2 YFSETQ. Deletions cut 5 bases from V and 4 bases from J, with 3 bases between. The CDR3 sequence is CASRNNEKLFF. CDR3 bases: TGCGCCAGCAGGAATAATGAAAAACTGTTTTTT.

This clonotype was counted ten times or more. The chain employs TRBV2 and TRBJ1-1, with D possibly TRBD1 on 6 matching bases. Trimming cost V 8 bases and J 5 bases, with 18 bases left between them. CDR3 length equals 14 residues. Germline V gives CDR1 SNHLY, CDR2 FYNNEI. In DNA, the CDR3 is TGTGCCAGCGGAGCGGACTGGGGGGCGACTGAAGCTTTCTTT. Its protein is CASGADWGATEAFF.

The chain uses TRBV7-6 and TRBJ1-2, with TRBD1 matching 9 bases. Looked up from germline, CDR1 is SGHVS and CDR2 is FNYEAQ. V shed 5 bases and J 6 bases; nucleotides not matched to a gene: 7. The length of the CDR3 is 14 residues. The CDR3 DNA reads TGTGCCAGCAGCCCCAGGACAGGGGTTGATGGCTACACCTTC. It codes for CASSPRTGVDGYTF.

The V gene is TRBV12-3 or TRBV12-4, the J gene TRBJ2-1, with D possibly TRBD1 on 6 matching bases. The closer fit of TRBJ2-5 to the DNA end suggests the J call may be wrong. The CDR3 extends over 12 amino acids. CDR3: CASGGVQETQYF. The CDR3 DNA sequence: TGTGCCAGCGGGGGCGTCCAAGAGACCCAGTACTTC.

In its sample, this clonotype was seen many times. The chain recombines TRBV7-9 with TRBJ2-1; no firm D call. Trimming shortened V by 8 bases and J by 1 base, and 9 bases separated the two germline ends. The CDR3 consists of 13 residues. CDR1 is SEHNR and CDR2 is FQNEAQ in the germline V gene (reference sequence). CDR3 DNA: TGTGCCAGCGGAAGGGTATCCTACAATGAGCAGTTCTTC. Its protein product is CASGRVSYNEQFF.

As concerns this clonotype: It is likely a read error, because the conserved phenylalanine at the end of the CDR3 is missing. The limits of the CDR3 on the DNA are not certain, so only TCRdb's listed CDR3 is given. V is TRBV10-2 and J is TRBJ2-7; the D call in the table, TRBD2, was not verified against the DNA. The germline V gene has CDR1 WSHSY and CDR2 SAAADI. The CDR3 numbers 15 amino acids, ends counted. CDR3: CASSVGGIYGYTFGS.

This clonotype was seen only a few times. The rearrangement uses TRBV9 and TRBJ1-1; D is perhaps TRBD1 (5 bases). The germline gives CDR1 SGDLS, CDR2 YYNGEE. The CDR3 covers 15 residues. The ends were cut back, 4 bases at V and 4 bases at J, with 17 bases in the middle. The CDR3: CASSPWGVLVTEAFF. The CDR3, as DNA: TGTGCCAGCAGCCCCTGGGGGGTTTTGGTCACTGAAGCTTTCTTT.

By sample share, this clonotype is medium-sized. J is TRBJ2-4 and V is TRBV7-8, with 10 bases matching TRBD1. V dropped 2 bases and J dropped 7; count of bases not matched to a gene: 8. Germline V gene lookup returns CDR1 SGHVS and CDR2 FQNEAQ. The CDR3 has 16 amino acids. The DNA for the CDR3 is TGTGCCAGCAGCTTAAGGACAGGGGGTGCAGAGAACATTCAGTACTTC. Protein sequence: CASSLRTGGAENIQYF.

This clonotype was found a few times. The CDR3 sequence: CASSQVQRQTYGYTF. For the CDR3, the DNA is TGTGCCAGCAGCCAAGTACAGAGGCAGACCTATGGCTACACCTTC. The chain employs TRBV3-1 and TRBJ1-2; D gene ambiguous. The CDR3 length is 15 residues. CDR1 and CDR2 (germline): LGHDT, YNNKEL (reference sequence). With 1 base removed from V and 4 bases from J, the gap between germline ends came to 13 bases.

This clonotype was detected many times. The rearrangement uses TRBV6-1 and TRBJ1-2; D not certain. This CDR3 has 14 amino acids. The V gene lost 5 bases and the J gene lost 8 bases, with 18 bases spanning the gap. From germline, CDR1 is MNHNS and CDR2 SASEGT. This chain's CDR3 is CASSSRSGLGGYTF. In nucleotides, the CDR3 is TGTGCCAGCAGTTCACGCTCGGGCTTAGGGGGCTACACCTTC.

As concerns this clonotype: One end of the junction does not line up with germline, which may come from a read error. The chain is built from TRBV7-9 and TRBJ2-4; no clear D. This CDR3 spans 14 amino acids. Per germline, CDR1 SEHNR and CDR2 FQNEAQ (reference sequence). The CDR3 DNA sequence: TGTGCCAGCAGCTTAGGCTTTGGGGATTCACCCCTCCACTTC. As protein: CASSLGFGDSPLHF.

This clonotype was counted only a few times. The junction does not match germline at one end; this may be a read error. The chain carries TRBV7-6 and TRBJ2-1; 10 bases line up with TRBD2. CDR3 length equals 16 residues. Germline-derived CDR1 and CDR2 are SGHVS and FNYEAQ. The CDR3 region is CASSYSIAGGYNEQFF. The CDR3 DNA sequence: TGTGCTAGCAGCTATTCAATAGCGGGGGGATACAATGAGCAGTTCTTC.

Worth noting for this clonotype: Being one base from a much bigger clone, this may be a read error. The V call is TRBV11-2, the J call TRBJ2-5, with 9 bases identical to TRBD2. CDR3 length equals 19 residues. Germline lookup yields CDR1 SGHAT and CDR2 FQNNGV. V lost 5 bases and J lost 11; bases outside the gene matches: 27. The CDR3 nucleotides are TGTGCCAGCAGCCGCAAACCTGATATAGCGGGAGCCTCCTACAATGAGCAGTACTTC. This translates into CASSRKPDIAGASYNEQYF.

Ten or more counts support this clonotype. The rearrangement joins TRBV5-4 to TRBJ2-5; no clear D. Germline assignment: CDR1 SGHNT and CDR2 YYREEE (reference sequence). The V end lost 0 bases, the J end lost 1 base, and 10 bases lay between the germline ends. The length of the CDR3 is 15 residues. The CDR3 DNA reads TGTGCCAGCAGCTTGGGGGGTCCCCTCCAAGAGACCCAGTACTTC. Its translation is CASSLGGPLQETQYF.

This clonotype was detected a few times. The rearrangement joins TRBV7-2 to TRBJ2-3; 7 bases are a match to TRBD2. Germline values: CDR1 SGHTA, CDR2 FQGNSA. J lost 0 bases, V lost 5 bases, and 2 bases had no gene match. The CDR3 runs to 14 residues. This chain's CDR3 is CASSISGSTDTQYF. CDR3 in DNA: TGTGCCAGCAGCATTAGCGGGAGCACAGATACGCAGTATTTT.

This clonotype has ten or more counts. The CDR3 loop reads CASTYSGTGEHEQYF. As DNA, the CDR3 is TGCGCCAGCACCTATTCCGGGACAGGGGAGCACGAGCAGTACTTC. The chain carries TRBV5-1 and TRBJ2-7, with TRBD1 identical over 10 bases. The trim removed 6 bases at V and 5 bases at J, leaving 11 bases unmatched. Germline V gene sequence: CDR1 SGHRS, CDR2 YFSETQ. The CDR3 consists of 15 residues.